This T cell receptor (beta chain) originates from a study of CD8+CD57+ T cells in acquired aplastic anemia. Genomic DNA acted as the template from which TCR beta VDJ combination and CDR3 sequence profiling were carried out. Using its own MiXCR run on the reads, TCRdb lists one record per CDR3 protein. The sample has just over 400,000 distinct CDR3 sequences, about two thirds seen once; the top ten hold 4%. CDR3 length: 14 residues. Turning to this clonotype: A junction end diverges from the germline sequence, so it may reflect a read error.

Sequenced input: sorted CD4+, CD8+, or CD8+CD57+ T cells (not recorded which) from PBMCs. This chain joins TRBV12-3 or TRBV12-4 and TRBJ1-1; perhaps TRBD1 as D (6 bases). This sequence was found in a human donor in good health, serving as a control. The CDR3 bases are TGTGCCACCAGTCCTGGGGGGGCGAACACTGAAGCTTTCTTT. Protein: CATSPGGANTEAFF.